A selection of T cell receptor beta chains follows, all from one sample in a study of blood T cell repertoires in COVID-19. Libraries were prepared by immunoSEQ multiplex PCR; TCRdb keeps only in-frame clonotypes and omits some of them. Of some 80,000 clones detected, just under 85% appear once; the ten largest clones hold 18%. The sample comprised peripheral blood. The receptors were sampled from a man of 80 years or more with active or convalescent COVID-19. Both conserved end residues are part of each CDR3. The D gene is left open where the match is weak. Size tells how often a clone was seen (once, few, many) or the class of an expanded clone, and some rows leave it out.

CDR3nt: TGTGCCAGCTCAAAGTCGACTAGCGGGAGCACAGATACGCAGTATTTT; CDR3aa: CASSKSTSGSTDTQYF; v_gene: TRBV18; d_gene: TRBD2; abundance: -; j_gene: TRBJ2-3
CDR3nt: TGTGCCAGCAGCTGGACAGGGGGTGGCGATACGCAGTATTTT; CDR3aa: CASSWTGGGDTQYF; v_gene: TRBV5-5; d_gene: TRBD1; abundance: -; j_gene: TRBJ2-3
CDR3nt: TGTGCCAGCAGCTTGGTTCTAGCGGGAGCCGGGGAGCTGTTTTTT; CDR3aa: CASSLVLAGAGELFF; v_gene: TRBV5-6; d_gene: TRBD2; abundance: -; j_gene: TRBJ2-2
CDR3nt: TGCGCCAGCAGCCAACGGGGGGGCGGCACAGATACGCAGTATTTT; CDR3aa: CASSQRGGGTDTQYF; v_gene: TRBV5-1; d_gene: TRBD2; abundance: -; j_gene: TRBJ2-3
CDR3nt: TGTGCCATCCAGAGGCAGGGCCGCTTGGAAGCTTTCTTT; CDR3aa: CAIQRQGRLEAFF; v_gene: TRBV28; d_gene: -; abundance: once; j_gene: TRBJ1-1
CDR3nt: TGTGCCAGCAGTCGTAGTGGAGGGAATGAAGCTTTCTTT; CDR3aa: CASSRSGGNEAFF; v_gene: TRBV9; d_gene: -; abundance: -; j_gene: TRBJ1-1
CDR3nt: TGTGCCAGCAGCCCGGGACAGGGTTGGTCGGAGACTGAAGCTTTCTTT; CDR3aa: CASSPGQGWSETEAFF; v_gene: TRBV5-6; d_gene: TRBD1; abundance: -; j_gene: TRBJ1-1
CDR3nt: TGTGCCAGTCGGACAGGGAATGGCTACACCTTC; CDR3aa: CASRTGNGYTF; v_gene: TRBV19; d_gene: TRBD1; abundance: once; j_gene: TRBJ1-2
CDR3nt: TGTGCCACCAGTGATCCGGGGACAGGGGGCTTCTCAGATACGCAGTATTTT; CDR3aa: CATSDPGTGGFSDTQYF; v_gene: TRBV24-1; d_gene: TRBD1; abundance: -; j_gene: TRBJ2-3
CDR3nt: TGTGCCATCAGCCAGACAGGGATGGGCGAAGCTTTCTTT; CDR3aa: CAISQTGMGEAFF; v_gene: TRBV10-3; d_gene: TRBD1; abundance: -; j_gene: TRBJ1-1
CDR3nt: TGCGCCAGCGCTGCTGGCCGGGAGGGAGAGACCCAGTACTTC; CDR3aa: CASAAGREGETQYF; v_gene: TRBV5-1; d_gene: TRBD2; abundance: -; j_gene: TRBJ2-5
CDR3nt: TGTGCCAGCAGTGGACAGGGGGCTAGGACACCCCTCCACTTT; CDR3aa: CASSGQGARTPLHF; v_gene: TRBV2; d_gene: TRBD1; abundance: -; j_gene: TRBJ1-6
CDR3nt: TGCAGTGTAGCGAACACCGGGGAGCTGTTTTTT; CDR3aa: CSVANTGELFF; v_gene: TRBV20-1; d_gene: -; abundance: -; j_gene: TRBJ2-2
CDR3nt: TGCGCCAGCAGGCCCACTAGCGCTAGCACAGATACGCAGTATTTT; CDR3aa: CASRPTSASTDTQYF; v_gene: TRBV5-1; d_gene: TRBD2; abundance: -; j_gene: TRBJ2-3
CDR3nt: TGTGCCAGCATCCGTGGGGCAGGCGGGACCCAGTACTTC; CDR3aa: CASIRGAGGTQYF; v_gene: TRBV11-2; d_gene: -; abundance: -; j_gene: TRBJ2-5
CDR3nt: TGTGCCACCCGAGGAGATGGACAGGTTAATCGGAGGAGTGGCACCGGGGAGCTGTTTTTT; CDR3aa: CATRGDGQVNRRSGTGELFF; v_gene: TRBV24-1; d_gene: TRBD1; abundance: -; j_gene: TRBJ2-2
CDR3nt: TGTGCCAGCAGCGTCCTTGGAAATCGGGGAGGCTACACCTTC; CDR3aa: CASSVLGNRGGYTF; v_gene: TRBV2; d_gene: -; abundance: -; j_gene: TRBJ1-2
CDR3nt: TGTGCCAGCAGCAAAGGGACAGGGGGCCACAATGAGCAGTTCTTC; CDR3aa: CASSKGTGGHNEQFF; v_gene: TRBV7-2; d_gene: TRBD1; abundance: -; j_gene: TRBJ2-1
CDR3nt: TGTGCCACCAGTGATCCGCGGAGGTCCCCGGGGACCCAGTACTTC; CDR3aa: CATSDPRRSPGTQYF; v_gene: TRBV24-1; d_gene: -; abundance: -; j_gene: TRBJ2-5
CDR3nt: TGTGCCAGTGAAGGGACAGTCGATAATTCACCCCTCCACTTT; CDR3aa: CASEGTVDNSPLHF; v_gene: TRBV28; d_gene: TRBD1; abundance: -; j_gene: TRBJ1-6
CDR3nt: TGTGCCAGCAGCCTAGAACGGAATCAGCCCCAGCATTTT; CDR3aa: CASSLERNQPQHF; v_gene: TRBV7-3; d_gene: -; abundance: -; j_gene: TRBJ1-5
CDR3nt: TGTGCCAGCAGCCAAGCCGGGGACTCCTATAATTCACCCCTCCACTTT; CDR3aa: CASSQAGDSYNSPLHF; v_gene: TRBV3-1/TRBV3-2; d_gene: -; abundance: once; j_gene: TRBJ1-6
CDR3nt: TGTGCCAGCAGTTTACCCCTTGGAAGGACTCAAGAGACCCAGTACTTC; CDR3aa: CASSLPLGRTQETQYF; v_gene: TRBV6-5; d_gene: -; abundance: once; j_gene: TRBJ2-5
CDR3nt: TGTGCCAGCAGCTTCCGGGGTAGCGGGAGGGCCAATGAGCAGTTCTTC; CDR3aa: CASSFRGSGRANEQFF; v_gene: TRBV11-2; d_gene: TRBD2; abundance: -; j_gene: TRBJ2-1
CDR3nt: TGTGCCAGCAGCACAACAGTGAACACTGAAGCTTTCTTT; CDR3aa: CASSTTVNTEAFF; v_gene: TRBV9; d_gene: -; abundance: -; j_gene: TRBJ1-1
CDR3nt: TGCGCCAGCAGGCCAACAGGGGGTAGCAATCAGCCCCAGCATTTT; CDR3aa: CASRPTGGSNQPQHF; v_gene: TRBV5-1; d_gene: TRBD1; abundance: -; j_gene: TRBJ1-5
CDR3nt: TGTGCCAGCAGAGGGACAGGGGATGGCTACACCTTC; CDR3aa: CASRGTGDGYTF; v_gene: TRBV27; d_gene: TRBD1; abundance: -; j_gene: TRBJ1-2
CDR3nt: TGTGCCAGCCCTTTAGCGGGAGAGGGGATCACCGGGGAGCTGTTTTTT; CDR3aa: CASPLAGEGITGELFF; v_gene: TRBV7-9; d_gene: TRBD2; abundance: -; j_gene: TRBJ2-2
CDR3nt: TGCGCCAGCAGCTTGGGTGACTTACCTGGAAACACCATATATTTT; CDR3aa: CASSLGDLPGNTIYF; v_gene: TRBV5-1; d_gene: -; abundance: few; j_gene: TRBJ1-3
CDR3nt: TGCGCCAGCAGCCACGCTAGCGACCAGACCCAGTACTTC; CDR3aa: CASSHASDQTQYF; v_gene: TRBV4-1; d_gene: -; abundance: once; j_gene: TRBJ2-5
CDR3nt: TGTGCCAGCAGCTCGAAACAGGGATTCGTGGGGTCTAACACTGAAGCTTTCTTT; CDR3aa: CASSSKQGFVGSNTEAFF; v_gene: TRBV5-4; d_gene: -; abundance: -; j_gene: TRBJ1-1
CDR3nt: TGTGCCAGCAGCTCCAGACAGGGTGCAGATACGCAGTATTTT; CDR3aa: CASSSRQGADTQYF; v_gene: TRBV3-1/TRBV3-2; d_gene: TRBD1; abundance: -; j_gene: TRBJ2-3
CDR3nt: TGTGCCAGCAGCTTACGGGGGAGCTCCTACAATGAGCAGTTCTTC; CDR3aa: CASSLRGSSYNEQFF; v_gene: TRBV7-3; d_gene: -; abundance: -; j_gene: TRBJ2-1
CDR3nt: TGTGCCAGCAGCAGGGAGGGCGGCTACACCTTC; CDR3aa: CASSREGGYTF; v_gene: TRBV2; d_gene: -; abundance: few; j_gene: TRBJ1-2